Listed here is a single T cell receptor beta chain. Its target is unknown. The CDR3 is made up of 16 amino acids. This entry comes from a study of shared clonotypes between healthy human individuals. Findings and limits, study-wide: Investigators collected only blood, and repertoires in tissues likely differ. Approximately 5% was the fraction of naive CD4 clonotypes found shared across a few donors.

The method was immunoSEQ multiplex PCR; TCRdb's version includes in-frame clones alone and lacks a portion of them. The sample contains approximately 1,500,000 clones, approximately 96% of which appear only once. This clonotype originated in a man under 40 in good health. Sequenced sample: naive CD4+ T cells sorted from blood. The subset: CD45RA+ positively selected. The chain uses TRBV21-1 and TRBJ2-5; the table assigns TRBD1, which was not confirmed against the DNA. TRBV21-1 has pseudogene status. CDR3 loop: CASSKGTGGAQETQYF. Written as DNA, the CDR3 is TGTGCCAGCAGCAAAGGGACAGGGGGGGCCCAAGAGACCCAGTACTTC.